Listed below are T cell receptor beta chains from one sample, sequenced in a study of T-cell reconstitution after alpha-beta-depleted transplantation in children. TCRdb fed the PCR reads into MiXCR, producing one record per CDR3 protein. The profile shows 600,000 or so distinct CDR3 sequences, more than 20% of them singletons. Source: PBMCs, mostly from graft donor cells, taken 360 days after TCRalphabeta/CD19-depleted stem cell transplant. Every receptor here comes from a boy in the first two years of life who had a stem cell transplant for acute myeloid leukemia, so the T cells may come from the graft donor. The CDR3 runs from the conserved cysteine through the conserved F or W. A D gene is named only where the DNA matches it firmly. Size is stated for part of the rows, as once, few or many counts, or as a class when the clone is expanded.

abundance	v_gene	j_gene	d_gene	CDR3nt	CDR3aa
few	TRBV20-1	TRBJ2-2	TRBD2	TGCAGTGCTAGAGGGCTAGCGGGGGGCTCGAACACCGGGGAGCTGTTTTTT	CSARGLAGGSNTGELFF
many	TRBV7-3	TRBJ2-1	TRBD2	TGTGCCAGCAGCCGCGGGACTAGCGACTACAATGAGCAGTTCTTC	CASSRGTSDYNEQFF
many	TRBV19	TRBJ2-4	.	TGTGCCAGTAGTATAGCCAGGGAAGGCATTCAGTACTTC	CASSIAREGIQYF
.	TRBV24-1	TRBJ2-3	.	TGTGCCACCAGTGGGCCAGACGGCAGATCGTTATTCTCCACAGATACGCAGTATTTT	CATSGPDGRSLFSTDTQYF
few	TRBV7-9	TRBJ2-5	TRBD2	TGTGCCAGCAGCCCTTTCGGGGGGGGATACCAAGAGACCCAGTACTTC	CASSPFGGGYQETQYF
many	TRBV29-1	TRBJ2-7	.	TGCAGCGTGTCGGACAGCTACGAGCAGTACTTC	CSVSDSYEQYF
.	TRBV29-1	TRBJ1-5	.	TGCAGCGTTGAAATTTCCAGGCGCAATCAGCCCCAGCATTTT	CSVEISRRNQPQHF
many	TRBV20-1	TRBJ2-7	.	TGCAGTGCTAGAGATTTCAGGGGGGGTGAGCAGTACTTC	CSARDFRGGEQYF
few	TRBV20-1	TRBJ2-7	.	TGCAGTGCTAGAGACCCAAATAGGGGATTCGCGGCCTACGAGCAGTACTTC	CSARDPNRGFAAYEQYF
many	TRBV7-2	TRBJ2-5	.	TGTGCCAGCAGCCCCACGGCAGTGGACGGATGGGAGACCCAGTACTTC	CASSPTAVDGWETQYF
.	TRBV20-1	TRBJ1-5	.	TGCAGTGCTAGTCGTATCGTGAGCTGGGTCGAAACTCAGCCCCAGCATTTT	CSASRIVSWVETQPQHF
few	TRBV20-1	TRBJ1-2	.	TGCAGTGCTAGGTGGGAAGGGGTTTCCTATGGCTACACCTTC	CSARWEGVSYGYTF
.	TRBV2	TRBJ2-1	TRBD2	TGTGCCAGCAGCCCTAGCGGGAGGGGGCAGTTCTTC	CASSPSGRGQFF
.	TRBV20-1	TRBJ2-2	.	TGCAGTGCTAGCTCCGTACCCGGGGAGCTGTTTTTT	CSASSVPGELFF
.	TRBV2	TRBJ2-3	.	TGTGCCATCAGTTACCCACGACGGTCCCCATCTCTGGGCGCAGATACGCAGTATTTT	CAISYPRRSPSLGADTQYF
many	TRBV12-5	TRBJ1-1	.	TGTGCTAGTGGTTACAGGGTTGGGGAACTGAACACTGAAGCTTTCTTT	CASGYRVGELNTEAFF
.	TRBV4-3	TRBJ2-7	.	TGCGCCAGCAGCCAAGATCTTGGAGGGTACGAGCAGTACTTC	CASSQDLGGYEQYF
few	TRBV15	TRBJ1-4	TRBD1	TGTGCCACCAGCAGAGAAAGGACAGGTCTAAATGAAAAACTGTTTTTT	CATSRERTGLNEKLFF
.	TRBV4-3	TRBJ2-3	TRBD1	TGCGCCAGCAGCCAACCTGGGACAGGCACAGATACGCAGTATTTT	CASSQPGTGTDTQYF
.	TRBV19	TRBJ1-2	.	TGTGCCAGTAGTATAATATTAGGACAGAGCTATGGCTACACCTTC	CASSIILGQSYGYTF
.	TRBV25-1	TRBJ2-1	.	TGTGCCAGCAGCCGGCAGTTCTCCTACAATGAGCAGTTCTTC	CASSRQFSYNEQFF
few	TRBV12-3/TRBV12-4	TRBJ1-3	.	TGTGCCAGCAGTCTGCTCCCGGAGGGGACCGGAAACACCATATATTTT	CASSLLPEGTGNTIYF
many	TRBV6-6	TRBJ2-3	.	TGTGCCACCGCGGGACAGACTACAGATACGCAGTATTTT	CATAGQTTDTQYF
many	TRBV20-1	TRBJ2-3	.	TGCAGTGCTATGGTCGGCACAGATACGCAGTATTTT	CSAMVGTDTQYF
.	TRBV6-4	TRBJ2-1	.	TGTGCCAGCAGTGACTCGGAGCTCAATGAGCAGTTCTTC	CASSDSELNEQFF
many	TRBV5-1	TRBJ2-3	.	TGCGCCAGCAGCTTGGCCGGGATGTTTTCAGATACGCAGTATTTT	CASSLAGMFSDTQYF
.	TRBV28	TRBJ2-2	.	TGTGCCAGCAGTAATGGGCGCCTAAACACCGGGGAGCTGTTTTTT	CASSNGRLNTGELFF
many	TRBV12-3/TRBV12-4	TRBJ2-5	TRBD2	TGTGCCAGCAGTTCCTTGGGACTAGCGGGGGCCCGAGAGACCCAGTACTTC	CASSSLGLAGARETQYF
.	TRBV5-1	TRBJ2-1	TRBD1	TGCGCCAGCAGCCGGACAGGGGGCTTCCAGGAGGGGCCACGGAGTAATGAGCAGTTCTTC	CASSRTGGFQEGPRSNEQFF
many	TRBV7-9	TRBJ1-2	.	TGTGCCAGCAGCCCAGGGTTCTATGGCTACACCTTC	CASSPGFYGYTF